The 26 T cell receptor beta chains listed next were all sequenced from one sample in a study of T cell responses to AZD1222 COVID-19 vaccine. Repertoires were generated with immunoSEQ multiplex PCR, while TCRdb's copy carries only in-frame clones and drops some. The sample shows some 120,000 clones, approximately 83% of them seen only once. Sequenced material: peripheral blood, taken on day 0 of AZD1222 vaccination. The receptors were gathered from an adult in good health.

This sequence joins TRBV7-2 and TRBJ2-5, with 8 bases fitting TRBD2. This CDR3 contains 14 residues. Germline-derived CDR1 and CDR2 are SGHTA and FQGNSA. V was pared by 5 bases and J by 5 bases, with 7 bases of the junction left unmatched. The CDR3 region has the DNA TGTGCCAGCAGCCGTAGCGGGAACAGCGAGACCCAGTACTTC. Its protein is CASSRSGNSETQYF.

This clone was found a few times. This chain uses TRBV12-3 or TRBV12-4 with TRBJ2-7; D not certain. Trimming took off 2 bases at V and 9 bases at J, with 11 bases between the two ends. This CDR3 has 12 amino acids. In nucleotides, the CDR3 is TGTGCCAGCAGTTTAATAACATCGACGCAGTACTTC. This translates into CASSLITSTQYF.

The chain recombines TRBV6-5 with TRBJ1-2; 8 bases are shared with TRBD1. This CDR3 is 13 amino acids long. Germline V gene data show CDR1 as MNHEY and CDR2 as SVGAGI. V lost 6 bases, J lost 3 bases, and 3 bases stayed unmatched. CDR3 region: CASRSDRDYGYTF. CDR3 nucleotide sequence: TGTGCCAGCAGGTCGGACAGGGACTATGGCTACACCTTC.

This clone turned up a few times. The genes are TRBV7-8 and TRBJ1-1; D unresolved. Trimming cost V 0 bases and J 6 bases, with 2 bases left between them. This CDR3 region has 11 residues. Germline V gene lookup returns CDR1 SGHVS and CDR2 FQNEAQ. The CDR3 loop is CASSLASEAFF. For the CDR3, the DNA is TGTGCCAGCAGCTTAGCCTCTGAAGCTTTCTTT.

The chain uses TRBV15 and TRBJ1-1; maybe TRBD1 (5 bases). This CDR3 comprises 14 residues. Trimming removed 6 bases from V and 3 bases from J, with 14 bases in between. Germline V gene data show CDR1 as LNHNV and CDR2 as YYDKDF (reference sequence). In DNA form, the CDR3 reads TGTGCCACCAGGACTTACGGGGACCACACTGAAGCTTTCTTT. It codes for CATRTYGDHTEAFF. Full variable domain (remainder filled in from reference TRBV15 and TRBJ1-1): DAMVIQNPRYQVTQFGKPVTLSCSQTLNHNVMYWYQQKSSQAPKLLFHYYDKDFNNEADTPDNFQSRRPNTSFCFLDIRSPGLGDTAMYLCATRTYGDHTEAFFGQGTRLTVV.

This rearrangement joins TRBV5-4 to TRBJ2-3; D may be TRBD1 or TRBD2 (5 bases each). This CDR3 is built from 16 residues. The germline V gene has CDR1 SGHNT and CDR2 YYREEE (reference sequence). The V end lost 3 bases, the J end lost 2 bases, and 16 bases lay between the germline ends. CDR3 DNA sequence: TGTGCCAGCAGCTACGGAGGCGACAGCCCCACAGATACGCAGTATTTT. Its protein is CASSYGGDSPTDTQYF.

This rearrangement joins TRBV19 to TRBJ2-1; 8 bases match TRBD2. J was trimmed by 2 bases and V by 3 bases; bases with no gene match: 6. Germline V gene lookup returns CDR1 LNHDA and CDR2 SQIVND (reference sequence). CDR3 length: 16 amino acids. DNA of the CDR3: TGTGCCAGTAGTATTACTTCGGGAGGGCCCTACAATGAGCAGTTCTTC. Encoded protein: CASSITSGGPYNEQFF.

The chain employs TRBV11-3 and TRBJ2-7; TRBD2 matches at 8 bases. The V gene's germline CDR1 is SGHNT and CDR2 YENEEA. Trimming removed 7 bases from V and 1 base from J; junction bases left unmatched: 3. The CDR3 loop spans 13 amino acids. This chain's CDR3 is CASKERESYEQYF. For the CDR3, the DNA is TGTGCCAGCAAGGAGCGGGAGTCCTACGAGCAGTACTTC.

The V gene is TRBV3-1 (or the pseudogene TRBV3-2), the J gene TRBJ2-1; a weak D match, TRBD2 (6 bases). Trimming shortened V by 2 bases and J by 4 bases, and 15 bases separated the two germline ends. CDR1 is LGHDT and CDR2 is YNNKEL in the germline V gene (reference sequence). The CDR3 covers 16 residues. Here the CDR3 reads CASSQNQEGSYNEQFF. The CDR3 bases are TGTGCCAGCAGCCAAAATCAGGAGGGGTCGTACAATGAGCAGTTCTTC.

This clone has more than one count but fewer than ten. The gene calls are TRBV11-2 and TRBJ1-6, with D unclear. The CDR3 consists of 16 residues. Between the trimmed V and J ends, which lost 2 bases and 8 bases, there was a span of 16 bases. CDR1 SGHAT and CDR2 FQNNGV come from the germline V gene. The CDR3 is CASSLKGSRKDSPLHF. CDR3 nucleotides: TGTGCCAGCAGCTTAAAAGGCAGCCGGAAGGATTCACCCCTCCACTTT.

The rearrangement joins TRBV9 to TRBJ2-2; 9 bases fit TRBD2. This CDR3 is 18 amino acids long. In germline, CDR1 is SGDLS, CDR2 YYNGEE. The V segment lost 0 bases and the J segment 5 bases; nucleotides outside the gene matches: 11. The CDR3 sequence: CASSVATSGGRGTGELFF. The CDR3 DNA reads TGTGCCAGCAGCGTAGCTACGAGTGGCGGGAGGGGGACCGGGGAGCTGTTTTTT.

V is TRBV5-3 and J is TRBJ1-1; a possible D gene is TRBD1 (5 bases). TRBV5-3 qualifies as an ORF whose function is uncertain. The CDR3 extends over 16 amino acids. V lost 4 bases to trimming and J lost 4 bases, with 20 bases between them. CDR3 amino acids: CARSIVSRGRATEAFF. CDR3 sequence (DNA): TGTGCCAGAAGCATTGTATCACGGGGACGGGCCACTGAAGCTTTCTTT.

The CDR3 sequence is CASSAGLADYSSYEQYF. CDR3 sequence (DNA): TGTGCCAGCTCAGCGGGACTAGCGGACTATAGCTCCTACGAGCAGTACTTC. The chain employs TRBV18 and TRBJ2-7, with 11 bases identical to TRBD2. The length of the CDR3 is 17 residues. The V gene end was trimmed by 5 bases and the J gene end by 0 bases; junction bases not matched to a gene: 9. Germline values: CDR1 KGHSH, CDR2 LQKENI.

The chain recombines TRBV11-3 with TRBJ1-1, with 7 bases that match TRBD1. The CDR3 loop spans 14 amino acids. Per germline, CDR1 SGHNT and CDR2 YENEEA. After removal of 5 bases from V and 5 bases from J, the junction contained 8 bases not matched to a gene. CDR3: CASSPGTAVTEAFF. The DNA for the CDR3 is TGTGCCAGCAGCCCAGGGACAGCCGTGACTGAAGCTTTCTTT.

The V and J genes are TRBV27 and TRBJ1-5; no firm D call. CDR3 length: 13 residues. Germline CDR1 is MNHEY and CDR2 is SMNVEV (reference sequence). V lost 2 bases and J 5 bases, leaving 7 bases between the germline ends. The DNA of the CDR3 is TGTGCCAGCAGTTTACGGGTATATCAGCCCCAGCATTTT. It translates to CASSLRVYQPQHF.

The chain has TRBV11-3 and TRBJ2-1; tentative D call: TRBD1 (6 bases). In germline, CDR1 is SGHNT, CDR2 YENEEA. The CDR3 length is 15 residues. The V end lost 4 bases, the J end lost 1 base, and 11 bases lay between the germline ends. The CDR3 DNA is TGTGCCAGCAGCTCACAGGGCTTGTCCTACAATGAGCAGTTCTTC. Translating gives CASSSQGLSYNEQFF.

V is TRBV12-5 and J is TRBJ1-3; D is undetermined. The V and J ends lost 1 base and 0 bases respectively, with 13 bases between them. The CDR3 loop spans 17 amino acids. The germline CDR1 and CDR2 sequences are LGHNT and FRNRAP. The CDR3 coding sequence is TGTGCTAGTGGTTTGGCCCGACGCTGGGGCTCTGGAAACACCATATATTTT. It is translated as CASGLARRWGSGNTIYF. Supplemented by reference TRBV12-5 and TRBJ1-3, the full variable domain reads DARVTQTPRHKVTEMGQEVTMRCQPILGHNTVFWYRQTMMQGLELLAYFRNRAPLDDSGMPKDRFSAEMPDATLATLKIQPSEPRDSAVYFCASGLARRWGSGNTIYFGEGSWLTVV.

The gene calls are TRBV7-2 and TRBJ1-1; D unresolved. V lost 1 base to trimming and J lost 3 bases, with 9 bases between them. The length of the CDR3 is 14 residues. Germline V CDR1 and CDR2: SGHTA, FQGNSA. In DNA, the CDR3 is TGTGCCAGCAGCTTAGGGGCGCTCCACACTGAAGCTTTCTTT. It yields the protein CASSLGALHTEAFF.

There are a few counts of this clone. This chain joins TRBV6-2 or TRBV6-3 and TRBJ2-7; D gene ambiguous. Germline CDR1 MNHEY, CDR2 SVGEGT. The CDR3 runs 13 residues. V dropped 0 bases and J dropped 1 base, with 4 bases sitting between them. This CDR3 is CASSYSPSYEQYF. The CDR3 region has the DNA TGTGCCAGCAGTTACTCGCCTTCCTACGAGCAGTACTTC.

The rearrangement joins TRBV5-1 to TRBJ1-2; no definite D call. The CDR3 sequence is 14 residues long. Trimming shortened V by 2 bases and J by 0 bases, and 8 bases separated the two germline ends. Germline V lookup: CDR1 SGHRS, CDR2 YFSETQ. CDR3 region: CASSFEETNYGYTF. The CDR3 nucleotides are TGCGCCAGCAGCTTCGAGGAAACTAACTATGGCTACACCTTC.

Here the CDR3 DNA reads TGTGCCAGCAGCGTAGAGGGGAGGACAGGGGATCAGTACTTC. Its protein product is CASSVEGRTGDQYF. The rearrangement links TRBV9 to TRBJ2-7; the match to TRBD1 covers 9 bases. Germline-derived CDR1 and CDR2 are SGDLS and YYNGEE. CDR3 length: 14 residues. Unmatched junction bases numbered 8, after V lost 0 bases and J lost 10 bases.

The chain recombines TRBV6-5 with TRBJ1-5; 11 nucleotides line up with TRBD1. V gave up 2 bases and J gave up 4 bases; unmatched junction bases: 1. This CDR3 comprises 15 residues. CDR1 and CDR2 (germline): MNHEY, SVGAGI. CDR3 nucleotide sequence: TGTGCCAGCAGTTACGGGACAGGGGGGAATCAGCCCCAGCATTTT. Translating gives CASSYGTGGNQPQHF.

The chain uses TRBV7-9 and TRBJ1-4; 8 bases are shared with TRBD1. The V gene end was trimmed by 7 bases and the J gene end by 3 bases; junction bases not matched to a gene: 7. The CDR3 is 15 amino acids. Germline lookup yields CDR1 SEHNR and CDR2 FQNEAQ (reference sequence). The CDR3 loop is CASTIGTGPNEKLFF. In DNA form, the CDR3 reads TGTGCCAGCACCATCGGGACAGGTCCTAATGAAAAACTGTTTTTT.

The gene calls are TRBV30 and TRBJ2-3; TRBD1 might be the D (7 bases). Trimming took 4 bases from V and 9 from J, leaving 14 bases between them. From germline, CDR1 is GTSNPN and CDR2 SVGIG (reference sequence). CDR3 length: 12 amino acids. The CDR3 spells CAWKPRGVTQYF. CDR3 in DNA: TGTGCCTGGAAGCCCAGGGGGGTCACGCAGTATTTT. Full variable domain (rest looked up from reference TRBV30 and TRBJ2-3): SQTIHQWPATLVQPVGSPLSLECTVEGTSNPNLYWYRQAAGRGLQLLFYSVGIGQISSEVPQNLSASRPQDRQFILSSKKLLLSDSGFYLCAWKPRGVTQYFGPGTRLTVL.

J is TRBJ1-2 and V is TRBV11-2; maybe TRBD1 (5 bases). This CDR3 is 13 amino acids long. The V end lost 3 bases, the J end lost 6 bases, and 11 bases lay between the germline ends. Per the germline V gene, CDR1 is SGHAT and CDR2 is FQNNGV. CDR3 amino acids: CASSFGGSNGYTF. The CDR3 DNA sequence: TGTGCCAGCAGCTTCGGGGGATCAAATGGCTACACCTTC.

This clone was recorded only once. CDR3 loop: CASSPRTGGSPNYGYTF. CDR3 nucleotide sequence: TGTGCCAGCAGCCCGAGGACAGGGGGCTCCCCTAACTATGGCTACACCTTC. The chain links TRBV5-4 to TRBJ1-2; TRBD1 agrees at 11 bases. V was pared by 4 bases and J by 0 bases, with 8 bases of the junction left unmatched. The length of the CDR3 is 17 residues. Germline V gene lookup returns CDR1 SGHNT and CDR2 YYREEE (reference sequence).